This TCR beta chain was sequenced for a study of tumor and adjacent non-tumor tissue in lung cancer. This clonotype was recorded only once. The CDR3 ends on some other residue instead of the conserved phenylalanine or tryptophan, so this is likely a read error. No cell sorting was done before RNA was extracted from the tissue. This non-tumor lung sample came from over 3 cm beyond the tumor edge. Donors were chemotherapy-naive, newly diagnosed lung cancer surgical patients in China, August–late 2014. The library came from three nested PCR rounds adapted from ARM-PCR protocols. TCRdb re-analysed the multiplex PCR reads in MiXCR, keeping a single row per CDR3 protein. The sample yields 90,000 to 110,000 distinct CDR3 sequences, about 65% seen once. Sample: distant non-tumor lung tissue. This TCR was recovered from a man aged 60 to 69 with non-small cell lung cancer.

In DNA form, the CDR3 reads TGTGCTAGCACCGAGGGGCGAGAGAACACTGAAGCTTTCCTT. Translated: CASTEGRENTEAFL. The V gene is TRBV6-2 or TRBV6-3, the J gene TRBJ1-1, with D possibly TRBD1 on 5 matching bases. The CDR3 length is 14 residues. In germline, CDR1 is MNHEY, CDR2 SVGEGT.